This T cell receptor beta chain was sequenced in a study of cytomegalovirus exposure and HLA in healthy donors. General observations from the study: V- and J-gene trimming in TCR beta was tied to a missense DCLRE1C variant by an analysis performed later. Roughly uniform sequencing depth across donors was assumed, possibly incorrectly. At a 0.05 false discovery rate, a later analysis found some 18,000 TCR beta sequences to be associated with HLA alleles. Cytomegalovirus association was listed for under 200 TCR beta chains.

A remark on this clone: The target antigen is unknown.

Germline V gene lookup returns CDR1 SNHLY and CDR2 FYNNEI. Trimming left V 6 bases short and J 0 bases short, with 14 bases between. CDR3 size: 16 residues. Primers: 60 Vbeta forward and 13 Jbeta reverse. Method: immunoSEQ multiplex PCR; TCRdb's copy keeps in-frame clones and lacks some. Here the sample spans about 200,000 clones, 70% being singletons. The rearrangement joins TRBV2 to TRBJ1-4; possible D gene TRBD1, 6 bases. The clonotype comes from a man between 40 and 49 years old in good health and CMV-seropositive. The sample taken for sequencing was PBMCs. The CDR3 DNA reads TGTGCCAGCAGGTTCCGGGACACCGCAACTAATGAAAAACTGTTTTTT. It codes for CASRFRDTATNEKLFF. Based on the CDR3 plus reference TRBV2 and TRBJ1-4, the full variable domain is EPEVTQTPSHQVTQMGQEVILRCVPISNHLYFYWYRQILGQKVEFLVSFYNNEISEKSEIFDDQFSVERPDGSNFTLKIRSTKLEDSAMYFCASRFRDTATNEKLFFGSGTQLSVL.